This T cell receptor (beta chain) was retrieved from a study of beta chain features in type 1 diabetes. This CDR3 region has 14 residues. V was pared by 3 bases and J by 1 base, with 3 bases of the junction left unmatched. Per germline, CDR1 LNHDA and CDR2 SQIVND (reference sequence). cDNA synthesis used the whole RNA isolate, giving expressed TCRB sequences. Using immunoSEQ multiplex PCR, the repertoire was profiled, and TCRdb retains in-frame clones only, with some absent. The repertoire includes under 450,000 clones, more than 11% of them detected once, and roughly 0.033% sits in the top ten. Researchers reported sorting CD4+ naive, central memory, regulatory and stem cell-like memory cells via CD45RO/CCR7/CD25/CD127/CD95/CD27. The authors obtained over 95% purity in all sorted populations.

Source material: naive CD4+ T cells from blood. The receptor was derived from a man aged 30-40 years in good health. The rearrangement joins TRBV19 to TRBJ2-7; 7 bases map to TRBD1. DNA for the CDR3: TGTGCCAGTAGTATCCTGGACAGGTCCTACGAGCAGTACTTC. This codes for CASSILDRSYEQYF.